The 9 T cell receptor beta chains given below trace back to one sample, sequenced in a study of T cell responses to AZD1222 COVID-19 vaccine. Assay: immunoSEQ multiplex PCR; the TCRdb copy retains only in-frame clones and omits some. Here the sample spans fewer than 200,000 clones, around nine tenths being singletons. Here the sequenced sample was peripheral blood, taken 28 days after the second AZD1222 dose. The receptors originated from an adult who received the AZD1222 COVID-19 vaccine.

Here the CDR3 reads CASSIPGQGSGDTQYF. The DNA of the CDR3 is TGTGCCAGTAGTATCCCCGGACAGGGTTCAGGAGATACGCAGTATTTT. The rearrangement uses TRBV19 and TRBJ2-3, with 8 nucleotides matching TRBD1. Germline CDR1 LNHDA, CDR2 SQIVND (reference sequence). Trimming took 3 bases from V and 5 from J; bases not matched to a gene: 10. The CDR3 has 16 amino acids.

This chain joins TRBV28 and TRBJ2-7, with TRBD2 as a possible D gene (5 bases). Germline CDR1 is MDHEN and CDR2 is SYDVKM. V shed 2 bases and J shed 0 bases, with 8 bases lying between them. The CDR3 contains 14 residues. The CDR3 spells CASSLGLASYEQYF. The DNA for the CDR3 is TGTGCCAGCAGTTTAGGACTGGCCTCCTACGAGCAGTACTTC.

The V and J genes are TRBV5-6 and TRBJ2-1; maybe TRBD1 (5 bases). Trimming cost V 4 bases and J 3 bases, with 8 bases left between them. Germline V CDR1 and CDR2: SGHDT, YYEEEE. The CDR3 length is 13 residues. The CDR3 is CASSPDIYNEQFF. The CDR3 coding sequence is TGTGCCAGCAGCCCGGACATCTACAATGAGCAGTTCTTC.

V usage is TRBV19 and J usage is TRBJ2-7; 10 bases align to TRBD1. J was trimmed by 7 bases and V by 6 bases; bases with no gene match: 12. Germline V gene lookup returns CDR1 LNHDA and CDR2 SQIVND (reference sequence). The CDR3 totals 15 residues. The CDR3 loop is CASSSVETGGGEQYF. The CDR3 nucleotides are TGTGCCAGTAGCAGCGTTGAGACAGGGGGCGGTGAGCAGTACTTC.

Written as DNA, the CDR3 is TGTGCCAGCAGCCCCATCGAGGAGCAGTTCTTC. Residues: CASSPIEEQFF. This rearrangement joins TRBV7-2 to TRBJ2-1; no reliable D call. Per germline, CDR1 SGHTA and CDR2 FQGNSA. Trimming removed 5 bases at V and 10 bases at J, with 9 bases between. The CDR3 sequence is 11 residues long.

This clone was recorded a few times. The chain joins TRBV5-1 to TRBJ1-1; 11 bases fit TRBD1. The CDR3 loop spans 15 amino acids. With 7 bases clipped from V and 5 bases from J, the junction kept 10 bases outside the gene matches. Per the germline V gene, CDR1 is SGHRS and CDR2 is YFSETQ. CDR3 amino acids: CASRLGTGGLTEAFF. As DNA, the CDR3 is TGCGCCAGCCGCCTCGGGACAGGGGGATTGACTGAAGCTTTCTTT.

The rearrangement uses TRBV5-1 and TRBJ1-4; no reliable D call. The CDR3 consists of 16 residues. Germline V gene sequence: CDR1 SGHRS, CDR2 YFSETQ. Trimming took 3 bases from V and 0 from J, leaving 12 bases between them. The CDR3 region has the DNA TGCGCCAGCAGCTCCGGCCTCCTTGCAACTAATGAAAAACTGTTTTTT. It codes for CASSSGLLATNEKLFF.

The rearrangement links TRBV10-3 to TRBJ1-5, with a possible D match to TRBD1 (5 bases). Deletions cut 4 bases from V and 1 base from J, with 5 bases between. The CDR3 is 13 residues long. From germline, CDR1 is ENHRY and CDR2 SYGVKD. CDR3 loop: CAISAGSNQPQHF. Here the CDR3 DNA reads TGTGCCATCAGTGCAGGGAGCAATCAGCCCCAGCATTTT.

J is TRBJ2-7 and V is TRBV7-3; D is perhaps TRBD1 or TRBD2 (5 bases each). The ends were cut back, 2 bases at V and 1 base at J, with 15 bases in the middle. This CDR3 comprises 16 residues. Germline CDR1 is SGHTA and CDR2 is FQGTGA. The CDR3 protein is CASSLWGSRGSYEQYF. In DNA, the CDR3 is TGTGCCAGCAGCTTATGGGGCAGCCGAGGGTCCTACGAGCAGTACTTC.